The 26 T cell receptor beta chains in this list originate from one sample, sequenced in a study of CD8 T cells in Susac syndrome (dated by TCRdb to the late 2010s). To prepare the library, the immunoSEQ multiplex PCR assay was applied. RNA was extracted using the RNeasy kit, and roughly 0.5 to 1 microgram was reverse transcribed with random hexamers. TCRdb itself trimmed the public reads at Q25 with fastp, ran MiXCR and retained productive beta chains. Merged by CDR3 protein, the rows form single entries marked with the most common genes and DNA. In all, the sample holds tens of thousands of distinct CDR3 sequences, and 94% of those were seen once. The ten largest account for about 0.9% of the sample. Sequencing was performed on CD8+ T cells from PBMCs. All receptors come from a human donor with Susac syndrome.

This clonotype is a singleton in its sample. CDR3 nucleotide sequence: TGTGCCAGCAGCCGGGGGGACCTCAATCCAGATACGCAGTATTTT. Amino acid sequence: CASSRGDLNPDTQYF. The V gene is TRBV28, the J gene TRBJ2-3, with 7 bases lining up with TRBD2. The CDR3 loop spans 15 amino acids. Trimming at V came to 6 bases and at J to 4 bases, leaving 10 bases not matched to a gene. Germline CDR1 is MDHEN and CDR2 is SYDVKM.

The chain has TRBV12-3 or TRBV12-4 and TRBJ2-6, with D tentatively TRBD1 or TRBD2 (5 bases each). The CDR3 is made up of 15 amino acids. V was trimmed by 7 bases and J by 4 bases, leaving 14 bases between them. CDR3 bases: TGTGCCAGCAATCCCCGGGGCTTCGGGGCCAACGTCCTGACTTTC. Protein: CASNPRGFGANVLTF.

The chain recombines TRBV15 with TRBJ2-5, with 8 bases fitting TRBD1. V gave up 0 bases and J gave up 2 bases; unmatched junction bases: 5. This CDR3 region has 16 residues. Germline V lookup: CDR1 LNHNV, CDR2 YYDKDF (reference sequence). DNA for the CDR3: TGTGCCACCAGCAGAGAGGCAGGGGGCTTTCAAGAGACCCAGTACTTC. Amino acid sequence: CATSREAGGFQETQYF.

The chain links TRBV6-5 to TRBJ2-5; TRBD2 matches 7 bases. The CDR3 has 20 amino acids. V was clipped by 2 bases and J by 2 bases; unmatched bases: 20. The V gene's germline CDR1 is MNHEY and CDR2 SVGAGI. CDR3 sequence (DNA): TGTGCCAGCAGTTACGATTCCCCGGGACTACCAGGGTTACTGCAAGAGACCCAGTACTTC. It codes for CASSYDSPGLPGLLQETQYF.

The genes are TRBV7-9 and TRBJ2-7, with 11 nucleotides matching TRBD2. In germline, CDR1 is SEHNR, CDR2 FQNEAQ (reference sequence). With V trimmed by 5 bases and J by 3 bases, 6 bases remained unmatched. The CDR3 has 15 amino acids. The CDR3 region is CASSATSGTLYEQYF. CDR3 DNA: TGTGCCAGCAGCGCGACTAGCGGGACCCTCTACGAGCAGTACTTC.

The chain's CDR3 is CASSIGGHGSYEQYF. The CDR3 DNA reads TGTGCCAGTAGTATAGGGGGCCATGGGTCCTACGAGCAGTACTTC. V usage is TRBV19 and J usage is TRBJ2-7; possible D gene TRBD1, 5 bases. The germline V gene encodes CDR1 LNHDA and CDR2 SQIVND (reference sequence). The V and J ends lost 1 base and 1 base respectively, with 11 bases between them. The CDR3 covers 15 residues.

J is TRBJ2-3 and V is TRBV7-9; D unclear. CDR1 SEHNR and CDR2 FQNEAQ come from the germline V gene (reference sequence). The CDR3 loop spans 17 amino acids. With 5 bases removed from V and 2 bases from J, the gap between germline ends came to 20 bases. The CDR3 coding sequence is TGTGCCAGCAGCCCCGATAAACCCTGGAGCCCCACAGATACGCAGTATTTT. Its protein product is CASSPDKPWSPTDTQYF.

The rearrangement joins TRBV5-6 to TRBJ2-7; D possibly matches TRBD1 or TRBD2 (7 bases each). The CDR3 extends over 15 amino acids. Germline V CDR1 and CDR2: SGHDT, YYEEEE. V was cut by 4 bases and J by 0 bases, with 14 bases left in between. CDR3: CASSLQGGFSYEQYF. CDR3 DNA: TGTGCCAGCAGCCTCCAGGGGGGGTTCTCCTACGAGCAGTACTTC.

This clonotype was recorded once. The rearrangement uses TRBV30 and TRBJ2-3; D is ambiguous. Trimming stripped 4 bases from V and 4 bases from J, with 15 bases between. CDR1 and CDR2 from the germline V gene are GTSNPN and SVGIG (reference sequence). CDR3 length equals 14 residues. CDR3 amino acids: CAWNLGSESDTQYF. CDR3 bases: TGTGCCTGGAACTTGGGCTCGGAATCAGATACGCAGTATTTT.

The chain combines TRBV5-1 with TRBJ2-7; unclear D gene. V lost 3 bases and J 0 bases, leaving 7 bases between the germline ends. The CDR3 extends over 13 amino acids. The germline CDR1 and CDR2 sequences are SGHRS and YFSETQ. CDR3 DNA: TGCGCCAGCAGCTCCGCAGCCTCCTACGAGCAGTACTTC. This sequence encodes CASSSAASYEQYF.

The chain recombines TRBV19 with TRBJ2-1; possibly TRBD1 or TRBD2 for D (5 bases each). Germline-derived CDR1 and CDR2 are LNHDA and SQIVND (reference sequence). Trimming took off 1 base at V and 7 bases at J, with 11 bases between the two ends. The CDR3 has 14 amino acids. This chain's CDR3 is CASSIVGGMNEQFF. CDR3 nucleotide sequence: TGTGCCAGTAGTATAGTTGGGGGAATGAATGAGCAGTTCTTC.

This clonotype was counted a few times. V usage is TRBV29-1 and J usage is TRBJ2-7, with 10 bases identical to TRBD2. Germline CDR1 is SQVTM and CDR2 is ANQGSEA. With V trimmed by 3 bases and J by 0 bases, 5 bases remained unmatched. The CDR3 covers 15 residues. The CDR3 bases are TGCAGCGTTGATGTGCCTAGCGGGAGCTCCTACGAGCAGTACTTC. Translated: CSVDVPSGSSYEQYF.

This chain joins TRBV12-5 and TRBJ2-5, with 11 bases aligning to TRBD2. The germline V gene has CDR1 LGHNT and CDR2 FRNRAP. Trimming took 3 bases from V and 4 from J; bases not matched to a gene: 7. The CDR3 loop spans 16 amino acids. The CDR3 DNA is TGTGCTAGTGGTTTCACTAGCGGGGGATTGGGAGAGACCCAGTACTTC. Amino acids: CASGFTSGGLGETQYF.

V is TRBV7-9 and J is TRBJ2-2, with 7 bases that match TRBD1. CDR1 and CDR2 from the germline V gene are SEHNR and FQNEAQ (reference sequence). CDR3 length: 15 amino acids. V was clipped by 3 bases and J by 3 bases; unmatched bases: 4. This CDR3 is CASSFRDSYTGELFF. The DNA of the CDR3 is TGTGCCAGCAGCTTCCGGGACAGTTACACCGGGGAGCTGTTTTTT.

The J gene is TRBJ2-1, the V gene TRBV6-4; no clear D gene. The V and J ends lost 4 bases and 7 bases respectively, with 11 bases between them. The CDR3 has 13 amino acids. Germline CDR1 and CDR2: MRHNA and SNTAGT. This chain's CDR3 is CASSVTAPNEQFF. CDR3 in DNA: TGTGCCAGCAGTGTCACAGCCCCAAATGAGCAGTTCTTC.

The V call is TRBV2, the J call TRBJ2-6; D not certain. Germline V gives CDR1 SNHLY, CDR2 FYNNEI. V dropped 5 bases and J dropped 0 bases, with 20 bases sitting between them. There are 19 residues in the CDR3. CDR3 DNA: TGTGCCAGCAGTCACCTTCTGACCGGTTTGAGCTCTGGGGCCAACGTCCTGACTTTC. This codes for CASSHLLTGLSSGANVLTF.

The rearrangement uses TRBV20-1 and TRBJ1-2, with 8 bases lining up with TRBD1. Unmatched junction bases numbered 9, after V lost 6 bases and J lost 12 bases. This CDR3 comprises 11 residues. Germline-derived CDR1 and CDR2 are DFQATT and SNEGSKA (reference sequence). The CDR3 here is CSAHAGQANTF. The DNA for the CDR3 is TGCAGTGCCCACGCGGGACAGGCGAACACCTTC.

The rearrangement uses TRBV12-3 or TRBV12-4 and TRBJ1-4, with 7 bases that match TRBD1. V shed 5 bases and J 7 bases; nucleotides not matched to a gene: 10. This CDR3 comprises 15 residues. This CDR3 reads CASSTSGTAVEKLFF. In DNA form, the CDR3 reads TGTGCCAGCAGTACCTCCGGGACAGCAGTTGAAAAACTGTTTTTT.

The chain joins TRBV18 to TRBJ2-1, with a weak D call TRBD1 (6 bases). The germline CDR1 and CDR2 sequences are KGHSH and LQKENI. V dropped 0 bases and J dropped 7 bases, with 10 bases sitting between them. The length of the CDR3 is 14 residues. CDR3 sequence reads: CASSPPSGVNEQFF. Here the CDR3 DNA reads TGTGCCAGCTCACCACCATCAGGGGTTAATGAGCAGTTCTTC.

The rearrangement links TRBV5-1 to TRBJ2-2; TRBD1 or TRBD2 may be the D gene (5 bases each). Germline V gives CDR1 SGHRS, CDR2 YFSETQ. The CDR3 has 14 amino acids. V was cut by 2 bases and J by 5 bases, with 10 bases left in between. The CDR3 reads CASSFQGATGELFF. The CDR3 DNA reads as TGCGCCAGCAGCTTTCAGGGAGCAACCGGGGAGCTGTTTTTT. Together with reference TRBV5-1 and TRBJ2-2, the CDR3 gives the full variable domain: KAGVTQTPRYLIKTRGQQVTLSCSPISGHRSVSWYQQTPGQGLQFLFEYFSETQRNKGNFPGRFSGRQFSNSRSEMNVSTLELGDSALYLCASSFQGATGELFFGEGSRLTVL.

This chain links TRBV15 with TRBJ2-1, with TRBD1 matching 7 bases. Unmatched junction bases numbered 2, after V lost 1 base and J lost 5 bases. This CDR3 spans 14 amino acids. Germline loops: CDR1 LNHNV, CDR2 YYDKDF (reference sequence). The CDR3 bases are TGTGCCACCAGCAGAGTTCAGGGGGACAATGAGCAGTTCTTC. It specifies CATSRVQGDNEQFF.

This clonotype has only one observation. V and J are TRBV12-3 or TRBV12-4 and TRBJ1-2; D is perhaps TRBD1 (6 bases). The CDR3 runs to 15 residues. Trimming removed 3 bases from V and 8 bases from J, with 19 bases in between. The CDR3 here is CASSFWTDPWRGYTF. Here the CDR3 DNA reads TGTGCCAGCAGTTTTTGGACAGATCCCTGGCGGGGCTACACCTTC.

The chain is built from TRBV12-3 or TRBV12-4 and TRBJ1-2, with a weak D call TRBD1 (5 bases). Trimming removed 5 bases at V and 2 bases at J, with 9 bases between. CDR3 size: 13 residues. CDR3 loop: CASSATVNYGYTF. The CDR3 DNA reads as TGTGCCAGCAGTGCGACAGTAAACTATGGCTACACCTTC.

The V gene is TRBV28, the J gene TRBJ2-3, with 8 bases that match TRBD2. This CDR3 contains 14 residues. V shed 3 bases and J 5 bases; nucleotides not matched to a gene: 4. Germline assignment: CDR1 MDHEN and CDR2 SYDVKM. The CDR3 here is CASSLGTRRDTQYF. CDR3 DNA: TGTGCCAGCAGTTTGGGGACTAGAAGAGATACGCAGTATTTT.

The V gene is TRBV7-2, the J gene TRBJ2-7, with 7 bases fitting TRBD1. The V and J ends lost 2 bases and 7 bases, in that order; junction bases with no gene match: 8. This CDR3 spans 14 amino acids. Germline-derived CDR1 and CDR2 are SGHTA and FQGNSA. The CDR3 spells CASSLRQGPTEQYF. The CDR3 coding sequence is TGTGCCAGCAGCTTAAGACAGGGTCCAACGGAGCAGTACTTC.

The rearrangement uses TRBV27 and TRBJ2-3; 9 positions agree with TRBD1. Germline V gene data show CDR1 as MNHEY and CDR2 as SMNVEV (reference sequence). The J segment lost 6 bases and the V segment lost 7 bases, leaving 8 bases of the junction unmatched. The CDR3 is made up of 14 amino acids. In DNA, the CDR3 is TGTGCCAGCAACCCCAGGGGGACAGGGGATACGCAGTATTTT. Encoded protein: CASNPRGTGDTQYF.